This T cell receptor (beta chain) came from a study of blood T cell repertoires in COVID-19 (dated by TCRdb to 2018 to 2021). Concerning the study at large: Samples from collaborators originated in the United States, Italy and Spain and spanned both the acute and convalescent phases of COVID-19. The repertoires were released in a freely available public database meant as a resource for research on the immune response to SARS-CoV-2. Deeply sampled blood TCRbeta repertoires from subjects exposed to, actively infected with, or recovered from COVID-19 were included in the dataset. Where HLA class I and class II types were available, the types were taken from metadata supplied by the sample provider, not from assay-based typing. Samples came from the ongoing ImmuneRACE study (first 160 participants) plus 1,254 subjects from 6 global collaborators. Nearly every sample came with metadata listing a de-identified subject ID, COVID-19 status, age in years and sex. The prospective study material was composed of cDNA or gDNA derived from T cells, B-cell-depleted T cells, or PBMCs. Here is what the overall study found, with its caveats: The quantity of clinical and demographic metadata differed by source and by participant and was supplied without curation.

V is cut by 4 bases and J by 7 bases, and the space between the germline ends is 20 bases. The germline V gene encodes CDR1 SGHNT and CDR2 YYREEE (reference sequence). Including the terminal cysteine and phenylalanine, the CDR3 comprises 15 residues. Only the CDR3 DNA stays, 45 bases, in frame from base 1. TCRbeta CDR3 regions were amplified from genomic DNA by means of the immunoSEQ Assay, a bias-controlled multiplex PCR. The paper's data handling went like this. The number of nucleated cells in each sample was estimated by amplification of reference gene primers within the assay. Sequence reads were collapsed and filtered to measure the absolute abundance of every unique TCRbeta CDR3 rearrangement. For each sample, productive Simpson clonality was calculated as the square root of Simpson's diversity index over productive rearrangements. Entries here come from immuneACCESS through TCRdb and include only in-frame sequences with V and J called. Some clones fail to appear in such tables; in the studies checked, an unresolved V gene covers under half of the shortfall, and the cause of the remainder is unknown. V, J and clone size were drawn from that table, and D and trimming were deduced from the DNA. Recorded for this sample are a few hundred thousand clones; more than 75% of them occurred a single time. The ten largest make up around 7.4% of the sample.

In regard to this clone: It has no known antigen specificity. No much larger clonotype is one base removed from it; base qualities were not supplied.

Participants in the prospective study were aged roughly 18 to 89 years, lived in some 24 United States geographic areas, and enrolled through a virtual design. To assign participants to cohorts, the prospective study relied on clinical history that participants themselves reported in a screening survey and a study questionnaire. Each participant in the prospective study had whole blood, serum and a nasopharyngeal or oropharyngeal swab collected by mobile phlebotomists. Additional blood draws and questionnaires over an approximately two-month period could optionally be provided by prospective study participants. Blood samples from the prospective study were shipped frozen or at room temperature prior to DNA extraction.

The receptor was derived from a woman in her 40s with acute COVID-19. The chain couples TRBV5-4 to TRBJ2-5, with TRBD2 perhaps the D gene, on 5 matching bases. The sequenced material came from PBMCs or T cells enriched from blood (not recorded which). The CDR3 here reads CASSRVASTSGTQYF. The DNA sequence follows: TGTGCCAGCAGCCGGGTCGCGTCGACCAGCGGGACCCAGTACTTC.